This T cell receptor beta chain emerged from a study of T cell responses to AZD1222 COVID-19 vaccine (dated by TCRdb to the early 2020s). Background for the entire study: AZD1222 recipients whose second dose came at about 4 weeks and those whose second dose came at about 12 weeks were combined into one group, since spike-specific TCR depth and breadth did not differ between the two schedules. Trial participants were enrolled by age into subgroups of 18-55, 56-69 and 70-plus years, and roughly 150, 30 and 60 TCR-sequenced participants, respectively, were included in these subgroups. TCR sequencing covered 233 trial participants: roughly 200 given two doses of AZD1222 and approximately 25 given two doses of MenACWY control vaccine.

As to this clone: Its binding antigen is unknown. There are no base qualities to consult, and no much larger clone falls within one base.

The CDR3 regions of human TCRbeta chains were analyzed by immunosequencing. On the authors' methods: TCRs in the repertoires were compared against a reference library of SARS-CoV-2-specific TCRs that had been generated with the MIRA antigen-specificity platform. Breadth was defined as the fraction of unique TCRs that were SARS-CoV-2-associated, and depth was defined as the fraction of total T cells that were SARS-CoV-2-associated. Using the MIRA data, every spike-specific TCR was mapped to the spike region that the TCR reacted to and assigned to either a CD4 or a CD8 class. Log10-transformed breadth and depth values were compared by one-way ANOVA with Sidak's multiple comparisons tests. TCRdb retrieved this table from immuneACCESS and kept in-frame rearrangements only. Not all clones are present; in checked studies, unresolved V genes account for under half, and no reason is known for the remainder. V, J and clone size derive from that table, while D and trimming were established from the DNA sequence. This sample comprises about 110,000 clones, about 90% of them detected only once. Approximately 5% of the sample belongs to the ten largest clones.

CDR1 and CDR2 are drawn from the germline V gene: SGHRS, YFSETQ. The CDR3 measures 16 amino acids from cysteine to phenylalanine. Solely the CDR3 DNA is kept, with 48 bases framed from the first base. Trimming costs V 1 base and J 0 bases, and their ends lie 14 bases apart. The time point label, as the study defines it: baseline before first vaccination. Vaccinee samples came from UK trials COV001 and COV002, including a single-blind randomized controlled phase 2/3 trial of AZD1222 (ChAdOx1 nCoV-19) in healthy adults. For TCRbeta chain sequencing, PBMC samples were collected from trial participants at day 0 and at day 28 after the second dose. Overall study results and their limits: In the small 56-69-year group, the increase in depth fell short of significance, most likely because of low power. Participants were mostly white British, with more females than males. The authors suggested clonal diversity may have been underestimated. Reportedly, almost half of the unique spike-specific TCRs recognized epitopes lying outside the regions that are mutated in the B.1.351 and B.1.1.7 variants. After two AZD1222 doses, both the breadth and the depth of spike-specific TCRs were significantly higher than at day 0 and than in MenACWY recipients. Conclusions about previously exposed vaccinees were limited because only a handful of AZD1222 recipients were SARS-CoV-2 seropositive at baseline. Because no day 14 peak-response samples were available, the repertoires could be characterized only after the peak T cell response. Vaccine-associated CD4 TCRs spanned the whole spike protein, with dominant responses in regions 160-218 and 743-854.

The sample here was peripheral blood, taken on day 0 of AZD1222 vaccination. The receptor chain draws on TRBV5-1 and TRBJ2-7; the D gene is not confidently resolved. This receptor was taken from an adult in good health. The bases are TGCGCCAGCAGCTTGTTACCGGACCCGAGCTCCTACGAGCAGTACTTC. This translates into CASSLLPDPSSYEQYF.